This T cell receptor beta chain was captured in a study of blood T cell repertoires in COVID-19. Study information: Whether acute or convalescent, the COVID-19 samples came from the United States, Italy and Spain. T cells, B-cell-depleted T cells, or PBMCs supplied cDNA or gDNA.

Study processing details: Reference gene primer amplification gave nucleated cell count estimates. The table came from immunoSEQ multiplex PCR; TCRdb's copy has only in-frame clones and leaves some out. The V and J calls and the clone size are those of that table, but D and trimming were determined from the DNA. The data contain around 300,000 clones, 80% to 95% of them seen just once; the ten biggest clones take up roughly 2.3%. Enrollment of patients from Seattle took place during active infection, with longitudinal follow-up. Germline V gene data show CDR1 as SGHRS and CDR2 as YFSETQ. The CDR3 has 17 amino acids. V dropped 4 bases and J dropped 5 bases, with 24 bases sitting between them.

V and J are TRBV5-1 and TRBJ2-5, with D tentatively TRBD1 or TRBD2 (9 bases each). This TCR came from a woman in her thirties with COVID-19, enrolled during active disease. Sequences were obtained from peripheral blood. DNA for the CDR3: TGCGCCAGCAGCCCACAGGGGGCCAGCGGGAGGCACGAGACCCAGTACTTC. Residues: CASSPQGASGRHETQYF.